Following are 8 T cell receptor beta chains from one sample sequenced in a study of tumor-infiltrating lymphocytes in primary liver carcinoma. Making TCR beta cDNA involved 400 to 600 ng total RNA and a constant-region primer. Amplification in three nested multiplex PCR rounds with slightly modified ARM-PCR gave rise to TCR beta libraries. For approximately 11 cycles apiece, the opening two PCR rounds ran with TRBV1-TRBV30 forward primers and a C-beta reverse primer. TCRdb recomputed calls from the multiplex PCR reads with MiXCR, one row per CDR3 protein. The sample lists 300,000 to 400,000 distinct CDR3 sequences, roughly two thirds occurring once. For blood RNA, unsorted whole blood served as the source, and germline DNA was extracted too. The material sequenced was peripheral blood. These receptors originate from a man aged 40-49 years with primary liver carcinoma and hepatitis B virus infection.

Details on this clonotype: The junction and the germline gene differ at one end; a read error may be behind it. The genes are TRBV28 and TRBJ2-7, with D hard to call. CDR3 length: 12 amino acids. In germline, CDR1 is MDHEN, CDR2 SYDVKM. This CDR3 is CVSSSASNLQYF. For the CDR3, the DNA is TGTGTCAGCAGTTCCGCGTCGAACCTCCAGTACTTC.

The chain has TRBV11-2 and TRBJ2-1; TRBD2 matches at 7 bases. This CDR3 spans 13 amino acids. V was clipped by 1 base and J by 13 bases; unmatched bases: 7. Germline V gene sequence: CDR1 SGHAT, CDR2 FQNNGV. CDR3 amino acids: CASSLGRRETQFF. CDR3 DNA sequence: TGTGCCAGCAGCTTAGGGAGGCGGGAGACACAGTTCTTC. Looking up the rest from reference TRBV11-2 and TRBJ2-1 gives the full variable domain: EAGVAQSPRYKIIEKRQSVAFWCNPISGHATLYWYQQILGQGPKLLIQFQNNGVVDDSQLPKDRFSAERLKGVDSTLKIQPAKLEDSAVYLCASSLGRRETQFFGPGTRLTVL.

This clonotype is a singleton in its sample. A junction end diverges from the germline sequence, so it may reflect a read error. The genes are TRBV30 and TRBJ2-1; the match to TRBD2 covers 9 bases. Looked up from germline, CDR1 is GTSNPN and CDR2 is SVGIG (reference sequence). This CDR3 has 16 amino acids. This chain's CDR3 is CAWSVGTSGFYNEQFF. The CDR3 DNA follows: TGTGCTTGGAGTGTCGGTACTAGCGGGTTCTACAATGAGCAGTTCTTC.

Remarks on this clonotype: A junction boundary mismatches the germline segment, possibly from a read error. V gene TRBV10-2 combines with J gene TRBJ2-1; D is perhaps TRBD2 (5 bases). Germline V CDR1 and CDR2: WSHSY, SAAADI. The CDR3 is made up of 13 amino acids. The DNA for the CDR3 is TGCGCCAGCACAGCGGACTCCTACAATGATCAGTTCTTC. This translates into CASTADSYNDQFF.

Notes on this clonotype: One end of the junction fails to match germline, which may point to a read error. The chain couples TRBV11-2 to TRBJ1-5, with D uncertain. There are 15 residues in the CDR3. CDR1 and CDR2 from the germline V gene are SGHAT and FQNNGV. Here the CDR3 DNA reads TGTGCCAGCAGTCCGGACGGATATGGCAATCAGCGCCAGCATTTT. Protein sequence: CASSPDGYGNQRQHF.

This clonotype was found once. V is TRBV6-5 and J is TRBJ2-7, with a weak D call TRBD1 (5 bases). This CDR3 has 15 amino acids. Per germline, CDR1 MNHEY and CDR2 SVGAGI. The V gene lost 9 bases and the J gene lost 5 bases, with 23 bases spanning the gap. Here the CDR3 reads CASSQKIGVWHEQYF. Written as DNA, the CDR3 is TGTGCCAGTAGTCAAAAGATAGGGGTTTGGCACGAGCAGTACTTC.

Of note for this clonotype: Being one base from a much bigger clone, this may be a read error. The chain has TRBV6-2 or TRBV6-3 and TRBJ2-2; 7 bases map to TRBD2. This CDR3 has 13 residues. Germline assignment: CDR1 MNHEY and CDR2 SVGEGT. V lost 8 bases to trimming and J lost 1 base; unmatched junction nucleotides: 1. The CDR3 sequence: CASGGENTGELFF. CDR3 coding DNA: TGTGCCAGCGGGGGGGAGAACACCGGGGAGCTGTTTTTT.

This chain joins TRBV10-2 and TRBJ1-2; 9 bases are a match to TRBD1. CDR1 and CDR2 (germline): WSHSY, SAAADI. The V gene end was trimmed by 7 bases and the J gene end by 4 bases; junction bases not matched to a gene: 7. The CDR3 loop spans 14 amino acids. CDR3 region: CASTERTGVYGYTF. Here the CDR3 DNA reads TGCGCCAGCACCGAGAGGACAGGGGTCTATGGCTACACCTTC.